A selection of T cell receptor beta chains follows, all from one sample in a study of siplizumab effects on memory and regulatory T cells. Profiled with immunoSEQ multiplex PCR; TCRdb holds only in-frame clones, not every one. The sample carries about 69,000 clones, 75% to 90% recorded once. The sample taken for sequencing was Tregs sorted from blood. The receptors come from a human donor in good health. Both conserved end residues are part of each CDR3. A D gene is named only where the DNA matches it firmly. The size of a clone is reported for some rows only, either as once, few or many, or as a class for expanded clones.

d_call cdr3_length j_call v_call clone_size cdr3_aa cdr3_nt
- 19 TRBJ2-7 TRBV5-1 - CASSLSTGHWSQPSYEQYF TGCGCCAGCAGCTTGAGTACGGGCCATTGGTCGCAACCCTCCTACGAGCAGTACTTC
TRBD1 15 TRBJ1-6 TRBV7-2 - CASSFGRDRIYPLHF TGTGCCAGCAGCTTTGGAAGGGACAGAATCTATCCCCTCCACTTT
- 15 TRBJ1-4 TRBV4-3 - CASSQLGRGQEKLFF TGCGCCAGCAGCCAGCTAGGACGTGGGCAGGAAAAACTGTTTTTT
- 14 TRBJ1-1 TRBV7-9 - CASSPPLGLTEAFF TGTGCCAGCAGCCCCCCGCTGGGTCTCACTGAAGCTTTCTTT
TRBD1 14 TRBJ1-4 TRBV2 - CASSSSDRVGTLFF TGTGCCAGCAGTAGTTCGGACAGGGTGGGTACACTGTTTTTT
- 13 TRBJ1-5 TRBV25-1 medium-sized CASSGPSGQPQHF TGTGCCAGCAGTGGACCGTCTGGTCAGCCCCAGCATTTT
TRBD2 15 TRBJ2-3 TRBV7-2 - CASSRLAGPTDTQYF TGTGCCAGCAGCCGGCTAGCGGGGCCCACAGATACGCAGTATTTT
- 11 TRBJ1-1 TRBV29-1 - CSGQALTEAFF TGCAGCGGGCAGGCTCTGACTGAAGCTTTCTTT
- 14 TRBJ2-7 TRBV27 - CASSLRESFYEQYF TGTGCCAGCAGTTTACGGGAGTCGTTTTACGAGCAGTACTTC
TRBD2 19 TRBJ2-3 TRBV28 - CASSSTARGLVPGADTQYF TGTGCCAGCAGTTCTACCGCCCGGGGACTAGTCCCGGGGGCAGATACGCAGTATTTT
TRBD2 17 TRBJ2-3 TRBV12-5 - CASGSPTSGRVTDTQYF TGTGCTAGTGGTTCCCCGACTAGCGGGAGGGTTACAGATACGCAGTATTTT
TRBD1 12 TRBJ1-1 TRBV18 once CASSTGDTEAFF TGTGCCAGCTCAACAGGGGACACTGAAGCTTTCTTT
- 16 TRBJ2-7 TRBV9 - CASSAGGLTGSYEQYF TGTGCCAGCAGCGCCGGGGGCCTGACGGGTTCCTACGAGCAGTACTTC
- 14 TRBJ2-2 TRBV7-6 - CASSLAGGSGELFF TGTGCCAGCAGCTTAGCGGGAGGATCCGGGGAGCTGTTTTTT
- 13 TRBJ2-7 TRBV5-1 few CASSPGLAYEQYF TGCGCCAGCAGCCCCGGACTTGCCTACGAGCAGTACTTC
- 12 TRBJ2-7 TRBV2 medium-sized CASSFSRYEQYF TGTGCCAGCAGTTTTAGCAGATACGAGCAGTACTTC
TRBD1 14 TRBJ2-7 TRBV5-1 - CATRAGQGAHEQYF TGCGCCACCCGGGCGGGACAGGGGGCCCACGAGCAGTACTTC
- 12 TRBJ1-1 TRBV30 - CAWSRGESAPFF TGTGCCTGGAGTAGGGGGGAGTCCGCCCCTTTCTTT
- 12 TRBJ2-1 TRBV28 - CASSTRDNEQFF TGTGCCAGCAGCACACGTGACAATGAGCAGTTCTTC
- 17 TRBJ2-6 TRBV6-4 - CASSNNTRQSRANVLTF TGTGCCAGCAGTAACAACACACGACAAAGTCGGGCCAACGTCCTGACTTTC
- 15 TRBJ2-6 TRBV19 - CASSMAVAGANVLTF TGTGCCAGTAGTATGGCGGTGGCTGGGGCCAACGTCCTGACTTTC
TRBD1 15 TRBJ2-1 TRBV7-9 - CASSGTGTDYNEQFF TGTGCCAGCAGCGGAACCGGGACAGACTACAATGAGCAGTTCTTC
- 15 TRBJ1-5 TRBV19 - CASSPGPRHGQPQHF TGTGCCAGTAGTCCGGGACCCAGACATGGTCAGCCCCAGCATTTT
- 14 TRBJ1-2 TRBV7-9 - CASRAQTGEYGYTF TGTGCCAGCAGAGCCCAGACAGGAGAATATGGCTACACCTTC
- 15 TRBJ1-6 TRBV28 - CASSSGSSYNSPLHF TGTGCCAGCAGTTCAGGGAGCTCCTATAATTCACCCCTCCACTTT
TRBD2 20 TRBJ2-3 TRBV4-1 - CASSPSGRASGAYRTDTQYF TGCGCCAGCAGCCCCTCCGGCCGGGCTAGCGGGGCGTACCGCACAGATACGCAGTATTTT
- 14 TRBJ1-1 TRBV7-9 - CASSPLSGATEAFF TGTGCCAGCAGCCCTCTTTCCGGAGCCACTGAAGCTTTCTTT
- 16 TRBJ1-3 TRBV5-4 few CASSSTGDYSGNTIYF TGTGCCAGCAGCTCAACCGGCGATTACTCTGGAAACACCATATATTTT
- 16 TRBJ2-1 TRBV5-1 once CASSLVTVLPYNEQFF TGCGCCAGCAGCTTGGTCACTGTACTCCCATACAATGAGCAGTTCTTC
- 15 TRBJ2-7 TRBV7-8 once CASSLGQGYSYEQYF TGTGCCAGCAGCTTAGGGCAGGGATACTCCTACGAGCAGTACTTC
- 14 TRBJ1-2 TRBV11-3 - CASSGTGRGYGYTF TGTGCCAGCAGCGGTACAGGCCGGGGCTATGGCTACACCTTC
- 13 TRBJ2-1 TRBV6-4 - CASSEDYYNEQFF TGTGCCAGCAGTGAGGACTACTACAATGAGCAGTTCTTC
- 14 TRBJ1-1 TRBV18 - CASSPIGGYTEAFF TGTGCCAGCTCACCGATAGGTGGGTACACTGAAGCTTTCTTT
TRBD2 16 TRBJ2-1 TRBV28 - CASSLHSGTIYNEQFF TGTGCCAGCAGTTTGCATAGCGGGACGATCTACAATGAGCAGTTCTTC
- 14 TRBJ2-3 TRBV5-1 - CASSWGLRTDTQYF TGCGCCAGCAGCTGGGGGCTTCGCACAGATACGCAGTATTTT
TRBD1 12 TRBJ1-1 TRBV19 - CASSIDRGRAFF TGTGCCAGTAGTATAGACAGGGGGCGAGCTTTCTTT
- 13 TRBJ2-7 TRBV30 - CAWSVGGPYEQYF TGTGCCTGGAGTGTCGGTGGACCCTACGAGCAGTACTTC
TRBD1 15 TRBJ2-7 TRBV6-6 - CASSPGQGFLYEQYF TGTGCCAGCAGCCCTGGACAGGGCTTCCTCTACGAGCAGTACTTC
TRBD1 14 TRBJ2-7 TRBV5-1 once CASSPGDRGNEQYF TGCGCCAGCAGCCCTGGGGACAGGGGCAACGAGCAGTACTTC